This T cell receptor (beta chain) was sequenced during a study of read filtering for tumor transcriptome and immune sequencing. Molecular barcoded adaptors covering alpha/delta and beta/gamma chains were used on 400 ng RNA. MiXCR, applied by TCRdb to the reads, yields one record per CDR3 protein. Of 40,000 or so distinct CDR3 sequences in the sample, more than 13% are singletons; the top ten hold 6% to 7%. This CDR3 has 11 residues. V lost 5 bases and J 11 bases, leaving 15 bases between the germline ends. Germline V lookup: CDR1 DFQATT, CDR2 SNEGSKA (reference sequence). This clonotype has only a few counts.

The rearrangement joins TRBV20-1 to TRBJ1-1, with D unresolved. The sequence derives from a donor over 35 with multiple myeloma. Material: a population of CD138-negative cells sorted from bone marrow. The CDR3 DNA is TGCAGTGCTGGAAAACAAGGTTGGGCTTTCTTT. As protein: CSAGKQGWAFF.